These T cell receptor beta chains were read from a single sample in a study of shared clonotypes between healthy human individuals. Only in-frame clones appear in the TCRdb table, and some are missing; sequencing was by immunoSEQ multiplex PCR. This table has a few million clones, just under 95% appearing once. The sequenced material came from naive CD4+ T cells from PBMCs. Source of these receptors: a man aged 18 to 29 in good health. Some clones in this sample may be carry-over from other donors' samples. Each CDR3 is given with its conserved first and last residue. The D gene is left open where the match is weak. Clone size is not always given. Where it is, it says once, few, many or a class for expanded clones.

j_gene,d_gene,v_gene,abundance,CDR3nt,CDR3aa
TRBJ2-1,TRBD1,TRBV5-1,.,TGCGCCAGCAGCCAAATCGGACAGGGCTACAATGAGCAGTTCTTC,CASSQIGQGYNEQFF
TRBJ2-5,TRBD1,TRBV4-2,.,TGTGCCAGCAGCCAAGAATCCCGGGGACAGGGAGGAGAGACCCAGTACTTC,CASSQESRGQGGETQYF
TRBJ2-1,TRBD2,TRBV7-2,.,TGTGCCAGCAGCTTAGAAAGCGGGAGGGACCTTAGGGGCAATGAGCAGTTCTTC,CASSLESGRDLRGNEQFF
TRBJ2-5,TRBD2,TRBV7-3,.,TGTGCCAGCAGCTCAATAGCGGGAGGGGGACAGACCCAGTACTTC,CASSSIAGGGQTQYF
TRBJ1-6,.,TRBV9,.,TGTGCCAGCAGCGTAGTAGGATTAAATTCACCCCTCCACTTT,CASSVVGLNSPLHF
TRBJ1-6,TRBD1,TRBV28,.,TGTGCCAGCAGGAAGCAGGGGGCTGGTTCACCCCTCCACTTT,CASRKQGAGSPLHF
TRBJ1-4,.,TRBV15,.,TGTGCCATCCCCGCCCCAGGGAAAGGTGAAAAACTGTTTTTT,CAIPAPGKGEKLFF
TRBJ1-1,.,TRBV6-5,.,TGTGCCAGCAGGATACCAGGTATAAGCACTGAAGCTTTCTTT,CASRIPGISTEAFF
TRBJ2-2,.,TRBV4-2,.,TGTGCCAGCAGCCAAAGACAGATAGCCAACACCGGGGAGCTGTTTTTT,CASSQRQIANTGELFF
TRBJ2-3,.,TRBV27,.,TGTGCCAGCAGTTTAGAAGATACGCAGTATTTT,CASSLEDTQYF
TRBJ2-2,TRBD2,TRBV4-1,.,TGCGCCAGCAGCCAAGGGCTAGCGGGATTAATCGGGGAGCTGTTTTTT,CASSQGLAGLIGELFF
TRBJ2-1,.,TRBV2,.,TGTGCCAGCAGTGACAGGGTAAATGAGCAGTTCTTC,CASSDRVNEQFF
TRBJ2-1,TRBD2,TRBV5-4,.,TGTGCCAGCAGCATACTAGCGGGGGCCTACAATGAGCAGTTCTTC,CASSILAGAYNEQFF
TRBJ2-7,.,TRBV28,once,TGTGCCAGCAGTTTTGACCGTTTGAGCTCCTACGAGCAGTACTTC,CASSFDRLSSYEQYF
TRBJ1-1,.,TRBV19,.,TGTGCCAGTATTTCCGGCCGGGCCCAGAGCACTGAAGCTTTCTTT,CASISGRAQSTEAFF
TRBJ2-7,.,TRBV10-3,.,TGTGCCATCAGTGATCCATCGGGGACCGTCTACGAGCAGTACTTC,CAISDPSGTVYEQYF
TRBJ2-4,TRBD2,TRBV9,.,TGTGCCAGCAGCGACACTAGCGCAGCCAAAAACATTCAGTACTTC,CASSDTSAAKNIQYF
TRBJ2-7,.,TRBV5-4,.,.,CASSFGSGVGSYEQYF
TRBJ2-7,TRBD2,TRBV2,.,TGTGCCAGCAGTGGGGTTAGCGGGAGAGCGTCTCTAGAGCAGTACTTC,CASSGVSGRASLEQYF
TRBJ1-2,.,TRBV28,.,TGTGCCAGCAGTTTACAGGTAGGAACTTATGGCTACACCTTC,CASSLQVGTYGYTF
TRBJ2-7,.,TRBV4-2,.,TGTGCCAGCAGCCAAGACTTCCCCTACGAGCAGTACTTC,CASSQDFPYEQYF
TRBJ2-7,TRBD2,TRBV6-1,.,TGTGCCAGCACTAGGACAACTAGCGAGGGGCAGTACTTC,CASTRTTSEGQYF
TRBJ1-4,.,TRBV2,.,TGTGCCAGCAGTGCGACAGGTCGGGAAAAAGTGTTTTTT,CASSATGREKVFF
TRBJ2-7,TRBD2,TRBV7-9,.,TGTGCCAGCAGCCGGACTAGCGGGGGCTCCTACGAGCAGTACTTC,CASSRTSGGSYEQYF
TRBJ1-3,.,TRBV6-1,.,TGTGCCAGCAGGGATATGAGCTCTGGAAACACCATATATTTT,CASRDMSSGNTIYF
TRBJ2-7,.,TRBV11-3,.,TGTGCCAGCGCTTTAGGGGGGCAGCGCAACGAGCAGTACTTC,CASALGGQRNEQYF
TRBJ2-3,.,TRBV5-1,.,TGCGCCAGCAGCACCGGACAGAGCACAGATACGCAGTATTTT,CASSTGQSTDTQYF
TRBJ1-1,.,TRBV28,.,TGTGCCAGCAGTCCACAGGGTGCGGGGACTGAAGCTTTCTTT,CASSPQGAGTEAFF
TRBJ2-7,.,TRBV19,.,TGTGCCAGTAGTGTAGGGACACTGTACTACGAGCAGTACTTC,CASSVGTLYYEQYF
TRBJ2-1,.,TRBV5-6,.,TGTGCCAGCAGCTTGGAACTAAATGAGCAGTTCTTC,CASSLELNEQFF
TRBJ2-4,.,TRBV28,.,TGTGCCAGCAGCCTCAGAGCACTAGCCAAAAACATTCAGTACTTC,CASSLRALAKNIQYF
TRBJ1-5,.,TRBV7-8,once,TGTGCCAGCAGCCGGGACGGAAGGAATCAGCCCCAGCATTTT,CASSRDGRNQPQHF
TRBJ2-2,TRBD1,TRBV28,.,TGTGCCAGCAGTAGACAGGGTCAGACCGGGGAGCTGTTTTTT,CASSRQGQTGELFF
TRBJ1-3,.,TRBV4-2,once,TGTGCCAGCAGCCTTACAGAAAGGGCAGCTGGAAACACCATATATTTT,CASSLTERAAGNTIYF
TRBJ1-1,TRBD1,TRBV18,.,TGTGCCAGCTCACCTATTTATTTAGGGACAGGGGGCTACACTGAAGCTTTCTTT,CASSPIYLGTGGYTEAFF
TRBJ1-2,.,TRBV11-2,.,TGTGCCAGCAGCACGGCCTCCAACTATGGCTACACCTTC,CASSTASNYGYTF
TRBJ2-7,.,TRBV6-1,.,TGTGCCAGCAGACGGACAGATACTTACGAGCAGTACTTC,CASRRTDTYEQYF
TRBJ2-6,TRBD1,TRBV29-1,.,TGCAGCGTGGGGACAGGGGCCTCTGGGGCCAACGTCCTGACTTTC,CSVGTGASGANVLTF
TRBJ2-1,TRBD2,TRBV28,.,TGTGCCAGCAGAGCCCCGGGGGGGGCGCTTTCGAATGAGCAGTTCTTC,CASRAPGGALSNEQFF
TRBJ1-3,.,TRBV28,.,TGTGCCAGCAGTTTGTCGGGGGAAGGAAACACCATATATTTT,CASSLSGEGNTIYF
TRBJ1-2,.,TRBV15,.,TGTGCCACCAGCAGCGACGGAGTCTATGGCTACACCTTC,CATSSDGVYGYTF
TRBJ1-4,.,TRBV7-2,.,TGTGCCAGCAGCTCCGGGGTTAATGAAAAACTGTTTTTT,CASSSGVNEKLFF
TRBJ2-5,TRBD2,TRBV5-1,once,TGCGCCAGCAGCTTGTTGGGCGGGAGTACCCAAGAGACCCAGTACTTC,CASSLLGGSTQETQYF
TRBJ2-7,.,TRBV11-3,.,TGTGCCAGCAGCCCCGGGCCAGCTCACGAGCAGTACTTC,CASSPGPAHEQYF
TRBJ2-3,.,TRBV6-5,.,TGTGCCAGCAGTTTTCGCGGCGGACCCAGCACAGATACGCAGTATTTT,CASSFRGGPSTDTQYF
TRBJ1-1,.,TRBV5-6,.,TGTGCCAGCAGCTCCTCACGGGGAGGCAACACTGAAGCTTTCTTT,CASSSSRGGNTEAFF
TRBJ2-6,.,TRBV19,.,TGTGCCAGTAGTACCTCGACATCCGCCTCTGTGGCCAACGTCCTGACTTTC,CASSTSTSASVANVLTF
TRBJ2-1,.,TRBV9,.,TGTGCCAGCAGCCAGGGAGCGGGCCAGACCTACAATGAGCAGTTCTTC,CASSQGAGQTYNEQFF
TRBJ2-7,.,TRBV30,once,TGTGCCTGGAGTGAAACCTACGAGCAGTACTTC,CAWSETYEQYF
TRBJ2-2,.,TRBV5-1,.,TGCGCCAGCACCGGGACGACGGGGAACACCGGGGAGCTGTTTTTT,CASTGTTGNTGELFF